The 29 T cell receptor beta chains given below trace back to one sample, sequenced in a study of T cells in narcolepsy (dated by TCRdb to the late 2010s). The receptor library was made with the immunoSEQ multiplex PCR assay. TCRdb provides this immuneACCESS table in a form limited to in-frame rearrangements. Some clones are lacking; in checked studies, under half of them reflect an unresolved V gene, and why the rest are absent is not known. The sample table contains over 30,000 clones; only one count was recorded for about 85% of them. Clones ranked in the top ten supply 1.5% to 2% of the sample. The source material was CD45RA- memory CD4+ T cells from PBMCs. This specimen's cell subset or site label, interpreted: memory T cells sorted ex vivo from peripheral blood. The receptors shown here come from a human donor with narcolepsy.

J is TRBJ2-3 and V is TRBV5-1, with TRBD2 identical over 14 bases. V shed 3 bases, J shed 6 bases, and the junction held 12 bases outside the gene matches. Germline CDR1 SGHRS, CDR2 YFSETQ. The CDR3 consists of 18 residues. The chain's CDR3 is CASSSGLAGGPAGDTQYF. The CDR3 DNA is TGCGCCAGCAGCTCCGGACTAGCGGGGGGACCTGCAGGGGATACGCAGTATTTT.

The rearrangement links TRBV9 to TRBJ1-4, with D unresolved. Per the germline V gene, CDR1 is SGDLS and CDR2 is YYNGEE. Between the trimmed V and J ends, which lost 2 bases and 2 bases, there was a span of 7 bases. The CDR3 covers 14 residues. The CDR3: CASSVGFTNEKLFF. CDR3 in DNA: TGTGCCAGCAGCGTCGGGTTCACTAATGAAAAACTGTTTTTT.

The chain couples TRBV4-2 to TRBJ2-5; D gene uncertain. Germline V CDR1 and CDR2: LGHNA, YNFKEQ. Trimming shortened V by 1 base and J by 0 bases, and 6 bases separated the two germline ends. The CDR3 is 14 residues long. The CDR3 nucleotides are TGTGCCAGCAGCCAAGCCGGCTACCAAGAGACCCAGTACTTC. Protein: CASSQAGYQETQYF.

This clone has only a few counts. The chain carries TRBV6-5 and TRBJ2-7, with 11 bases identical to TRBD2. The germline CDR1 and CDR2 sequences are MNHEY and SVGAGI. J gave up 2 bases and V 2 bases, and 2 bases lay outside the gene matches. This CDR3 region has 15 residues. The DNA for the CDR3 is TGTGCCAGCAGTTACGGGACTAGCGGAACCTACGAGCAGTACTTC. Protein product: CASSYGTSGTYEQYF.

The chain links TRBV29-1 to TRBJ2-6, with D unresolved. Germline V lookup: CDR1 SQVTM, CDR2 ANQGSEA. This CDR3 is built from 12 residues. V dropped 4 bases and J dropped 4 bases, with 5 bases sitting between them. The DNA for the CDR3 is TGCAGCGTTGGCCCCGGGGCCAACGTCCTGACTTTC. This translates into CSVGPGANVLTF. Full variable domain (remainder filled in from reference TRBV29-1 and TRBJ2-6): SAVISQKPSRDICQRGTSLTIQCQVDSQVTMMFWYRQQPGQSLTLIATANQGSEATYESGFVIDKFPISRPNLTFSTLTVSNMSPEDSSIYLCSVGPGANVLTFGAGSRLTVL.

The chain carries TRBV6-1 and TRBJ1-3, with 7 bases fitting TRBD1. With V trimmed by 3 bases and J by 1 base, 6 bases remained unmatched. CDR1 is MNHNS, CDR2 SASEGT, per germline. The CDR3 consists of 16 residues. The CDR3 protein is CASSDHRGSSGNTIYF. The CDR3 DNA reads TGTGCCAGCAGTGATCACAGGGGATCGTCTGGAAACACCATATATTTT.

By frequency in the sample, this clone is medium-sized. The chain carries TRBV7-9 and TRBJ1-2, with D hard to call. This CDR3 is built from 13 residues. Per germline, CDR1 SEHNR and CDR2 FQNEAQ (reference sequence). The V gene lost 3 bases and the J gene lost 2 bases, with 7 bases spanning the gap. Here the CDR3 reads CASSLQQNYGYTF. The DNA for the CDR3 is TGTGCCAGCAGCTTGCAGCAAAACTATGGCTACACCTTC.

The chain joins TRBV4-3 to TRBJ2-3, with 8 bases aligning to TRBD2. V lost 4 bases to trimming and J lost 5 bases; unmatched junction nucleotides: 11. Germline V CDR1 and CDR2: LGHNA, YSLEER. The CDR3 totals 16 residues. CDR3 loop: CASSPHPSSGQDTQYF. The CDR3 DNA reads TGCGCCAGCAGCCCCCACCCCTCTAGCGGGCAAGATACGCAGTATTTT.

The chain has TRBV11-3 and TRBJ2-1, with 16 bases that match TRBD2. V gave up 5 bases and J gave up 4 bases; unmatched junction bases: 5. Germline-derived CDR1 and CDR2 are SGHNT and YENEEA. CDR3 length: 17 residues. The CDR3, as DNA: TGTGCCAGCAGCCAGGGACTAGCGGGGGGGTCGTACAATGAGCAGTTCTTC. Its translation is CASSQGLAGGSYNEQFF.

In nucleotides, the CDR3 is TGTGCCAGCAGTTTGACGGGGGCGGGCCTCTACGAGCAGTACTTC. Translating it yields CASSLTGAGLYEQYF. This chain joins TRBV28 and TRBJ2-7; possibly TRBD1 or TRBD2 for D (6 bases each). CDR1 is MDHEN and CDR2 is SYDVKM in the germline V gene. V was pared by 3 bases and J by 3 bases, with 15 bases between. CDR3 length: 15 residues.

The genes are TRBV10-3 and TRBJ1-2; D is uncertain. The CDR3 contains 14 residues. Per the germline V gene, CDR1 is ENHRY and CDR2 is SYGVKD. V lost 2 bases and J lost 5, with 12 bases in between. CDR3 residues: CAISEGRKKYGYTF. As DNA, the CDR3 is TGTGCCATCAGTGAGGGACGGAAGAAGTATGGCTACACCTTC.

The chain joins TRBV7-2 to TRBJ1-5; TRBD1 aligns across 10 bases. With 5 bases clipped from V and 5 bases from J, the junction kept 6 bases outside the gene matches. This CDR3 is 15 amino acids long. Germline V CDR1 and CDR2: SGHTA, FQGNSA. The CDR3 spells CASSPDRGRHQPQHF. CDR3 DNA sequence: TGTGCCAGCAGCCCCGACAGGGGGCGGCATCAGCCCCAGCATTTT.

The chain is built from TRBV29-1 and TRBJ1-1, with D uncertain. The CDR3 is 11 residues long. Between the trimmed V and J ends, which lost 6 bases and 6 bases, there was a span of 11 bases. Germline loops: CDR1 SQVTM, CDR2 ANQGSEA. CDR3 residues: CSVLGKPEAFF. The DNA for the CDR3 is TGCAGCGTCCTGGGGAAACCTGAAGCTTTCTTT.

The chain combines TRBV2 with TRBJ1-5; D might be TRBD1 (5 bases). V gave up 7 bases and J gave up 0 bases, with 16 bases separating them. CDR1 is SNHLY, CDR2 FYNNEI, per germline. The CDR3 has 16 residues. The CDR3 region is CASTRSPTVSNQPQHF. CDR3 bases: TGTGCCAGCACCCGATCCCCGACAGTTAGCAATCAGCCCCAGCATTTT. Supplemented by reference TRBV2 and TRBJ1-5, the full variable domain reads EPEVTQTPSHQVTQMGQEVILRCVPISNHLYFYWYRQILGQKVEFLVSFYNNEISEKSEIFDDQFSVERPDGSNFTLKIRSTKLEDSAMYFCASTRSPTVSNQPQHFGDGTRLSIL.

This rearrangement joins TRBV5-1 to TRBJ2-5, with 7 bases aligning to TRBD2. With V trimmed by 2 bases and J by 3 bases, 10 bases remained unmatched. CDR3 length: 16 residues. The germline V gene has CDR1 SGHRS and CDR2 YFSETQ. CDR3 nucleotide sequence: TGCGCCAGCAGCTTAGGGGAGGGACGGACGAAAGAGACCCAGTACTTC. Translated: CASSLGEGRTKETQYF.

The J gene is TRBJ2-5, the V gene TRBV2; the D gene is possibly TRBD1 (5 bases). The germline V gene has CDR1 SNHLY and CDR2 FYNNEI. The CDR3 length is 14 residues. Trimming stripped 7 bases from V and 4 bases from J, with 16 bases between. DNA for the CDR3: TGTGCCAGCAATAAGCTGGGGCCGGGAGAGACCCAGTACTTC. Translation gives CASNKLGPGETQYF.

The chain recombines TRBV10-3 with TRBJ2-1; TRBD2 matches 10 bases. Germline V gene lookup returns CDR1 ENHRY and CDR2 SYGVKD. This CDR3 contains 15 residues. Germline trimming cut 4 bases from V and 7 bases from J; bases unmatched to any gene: 7. In DNA form, the CDR3 reads TGTGCCATCAGTGCTGGACTAGCGGACCGTAATGAGCAGTTCTTC. Translation: CAISAGLADRNEQFF.

This sequence joins TRBV25-1 and TRBJ1-4; 7 nucleotides line up with TRBD1. CDR1 MGHDK and CDR2 SYGVNS come from the germline V gene. The CDR3 loop spans 14 amino acids. J was trimmed by 4 bases and V by 7 bases; bases with no gene match: 6. CDR3 loop: CASNPGQNNEKLFF. The CDR3 nucleotides read TGTGCCAGCAACCCGGGACAGAATAATGAAAAACTGTTTTTT. Full variable domain (remainder filled in from reference TRBV25-1 and TRBJ1-4): EADIYQTPRYLVIGTGKKITLECSQTMGHDKMYWYQQDPGMELHLIHYSYGVNSTEKGDLSSESTVSRIRTEHFPLTLESARPSHTSQYLCASNPGQNNEKLFFGSGTQLSVL.

Only a few counts were recorded for this clone. The chain joins TRBV7-9 to TRBJ1-2; possibly TRBD1 for D (5 bases). Germline CDR1 reads SEHNR; CDR2 reads FQNEAQ (reference sequence). Trimming took 2 bases from V and 4 from J, leaving 17 bases between them. The CDR3 loop spans 16 amino acids. The CDR3 reads CASSLPGNRSPYGYTF. Here the CDR3 DNA reads TGTGCCAGCAGCTTACCCGGGAACAGGTCCCCCTATGGCTACACCTTC.

A word on this clone: Compared with germline, one end of the junction differs, possibly owing to a read error. The CDR3 protein is CASSLAGGLGTDTQYF. CDR3 nucleotide sequence: TGTGCCAGCAGTTTAGCGGGGGGGCTGGGCACAGATACGCAGTATTTT. The rearrangement joins TRBV7-9 to TRBJ2-3; 11 bases line up with TRBD2. CDR3 size: 16 residues. CDR1 SEHNR and CDR2 FQNEAQ come from the germline V gene (reference sequence).

The V and J genes are TRBV4-3 and TRBJ1-6; D may be TRBD1 (6 bases). Germline assignment: CDR1 LGHNA and CDR2 YSLEER. Trimming left V 0 bases short and J 7 bases short, with 13 bases between. The CDR3 totals 16 residues. The CDR3 nucleotides are TGCGCCAGCAGCCAAGATCAAGGGGGGCGGAATTCACCCCTCCACTTT. It specifies CASSQDQGGRNSPLHF.

This clone was counted a few times. The chain has TRBV19 and TRBJ1-2; D remains ambiguous. With 4 bases removed from V and 0 bases from J, the gap between germline ends came to 12 bases. The CDR3 sequence is 15 residues long. Per the germline V gene, CDR1 is LNHDA and CDR2 is SQIVND (reference sequence). The CDR3 nucleotides are TGTGCCAGTAGTAAGGGCGGGCCAGCTAACTATGGCTACACCTTC. This codes for CASSKGGPANYGYTF.

Comments on this clone: An end of the junction differs from the germline gene, which may be a read error. The chain joins TRBV5-8 to TRBJ1-1; TRBD1 might be the D (6 bases). This CDR3 is 17 amino acids long. Germline loops: CDR1 SGHTS, CDR2 YDEGEE. The CDR3 bases are TGTGCCGGCAGCTTGGGTGCGGACAGACTCATGAACACTGAAGCTTTCTTT. It codes for CAGSLGADRLMNTEAFF.

This clone has a single count. V is TRBV5-1 and J is TRBJ2-5; D could derive from TRBD1 or TRBD2 (5 bases each). CDR1 and CDR2 from the germline V gene are SGHRS and YFSETQ. The CDR3 contains 14 residues. V lost 4 bases and J lost 5, with 15 bases in between. The CDR3 spells CASSTGTPLETQYF. The DNA for the CDR3 is TGCGCCAGCAGCACCGGGACCCCGCTTGAGACCCAGTACTTC.

The rearrangement uses TRBV11-3 and TRBJ1-1; 8 nucleotides line up with TRBD1. CDR3 length: 14 amino acids. V dropped 5 bases and J dropped 1; count of bases not matched to a gene: 3. The germline V gene encodes CDR1 SGHNT and CDR2 YENEEA. The chain's CDR3 is CASSLGQGNTEAFF. CDR3 DNA: TGTGCCAGCAGCCTCGGACAGGGGAACACTGAAGCTTTCTTT.

This clone has only one observation. The chain couples TRBV19 to TRBJ2-1; tentative D call: TRBD2 (7 bases). This CDR3 has 16 residues. V gave up 4 bases and J gave up 6 bases, with 19 bases separating them. Germline V lookup: CDR1 LNHDA, CDR2 SQIVND (reference sequence). CDR3 sequence: CASSTRGGRGSNEQFF. The DNA for the CDR3 is TGTGCCAGTAGTACGAGGGGGGGGCGAGGCAGCAATGAGCAGTTCTTC.

CDR3 nucleotides: TGTGCCAGTAGTACCCACCCAGCGGGGGGAACGAACACCGGGGAGCTGTTTTTT. This sequence encodes CASSTHPAGGTNTGELFF. The V and J genes are TRBV19 and TRBJ2-2; 9 bases line up with TRBD2. The germline gives CDR1 LNHDA, CDR2 SQIVND (reference sequence). The CDR3 runs 18 residues. J was trimmed by 0 bases and V by 4 bases; bases with no gene match: 9.

The rearrangement uses TRBV7-9 and TRBJ2-1; 7 nucleotides match TRBD2. The CDR3 extends over 17 amino acids. V gave up 5 bases and J gave up 7 bases; unmatched junction bases: 17. Germline assignment: CDR1 SEHNR and CDR2 FQNEAQ (reference sequence). The CDR3 DNA is TGTGCCAGCAGCCGGAACATAGACTGGGGGGGTAAAAATGAGCAGTTCTTC. As protein: CASSRNIDWGGKNEQFF.

In this sample, this clone turned up a few times. V and J are TRBV19 and TRBJ1-5, with a weak D call TRBD1 (6 bases). This CDR3 region has 13 residues. CDR1 and CDR2 from the germline V gene are LNHDA and SQIVND (reference sequence). V was pared by 3 bases and J by 7 bases, with 10 bases between. Written as DNA, the CDR3 is TGTGCCAGTAGTATGGACAGTCGGCAGCCCCAGCATTTT. It translates to CASSMDSRQPQHF.